The 32 T cell receptor beta chains below were found in one sample sequenced in a study of beta chain features in type 1 diabetes. The antigens these receptors bind are not known. Study-level findings and limits: TCRB CDR3s from Type 1 diabetes patients were moderately but significantly shorter in all four CD4+ subsets.

All of the isolated RNA was reverse transcribed, so expressed TCRB transcripts were sequenced. Some clones are missing from TCRdb's copy, which holds only in-frame ones; the method was immunoSEQ multiplex PCR. The sample lists about 300,000 clones; about 14% were seen once. What was sequenced was naive CD4+ T cells from blood. Every receptor here comes from a woman between 18 and 29 years old with type 1 diabetes.

V gene TRBV14 combines with J gene TRBJ1-1; maybe TRBD1 (5 bases). CDR1 and CDR2 (germline): SGHDN, FVKESK. This CDR3 comprises 12 residues. V was clipped by 6 bases and J by 6 bases, with 11 bases between them. Written as DNA, the CDR3 is TGTGCCAGCAGTCAGGGTCGCTCTGAAGCTTTCTTT. Amino acid sequence: CASSQGRSEAFF.

This clone was picked up a small number of times. The rearrangement uses TRBV29-1 and TRBJ2-5; 13 bases align to TRBD2. V gave up 6 bases and J gave up 5 bases; unmatched junction bases: 9. CDR1 and CDR2 (germline): SQVTM, ANQGSEA. This CDR3 has 15 amino acids. The CDR3 spells CSVQLAGGIVETQYF. CDR3 DNA: TGCAGCGTCCAACTAGCGGGAGGGATCGTGGAGACCCAGTACTTC.

This sequence joins TRBV6-5 and TRBJ1-1; D may be TRBD1 (5 bases). The CDR3 extends over 13 amino acids. The V end was cut by 5 bases, the J end by 1 base, with 8 bases between. CDR1 is MNHEY and CDR2 is SVGAGI in the germline V gene. CDR3 coding DNA: TGTGCCAGCAGTCCCAGGGCGAACACTGAAGCTTTCTTT. Translating gives CASSPRANTEAFF.

This clone was picked up a small number of times. The genes are TRBV27 and TRBJ1-2, with 10 bases fitting TRBD1. Trimming at V came to 5 bases and at J to 4 bases, leaving 7 bases not matched to a gene. Per the germline V gene, CDR1 is MNHEY and CDR2 is SMNVEV (reference sequence). The CDR3 loop spans 15 amino acids. The CDR3, as DNA: TGTGCCAGCAGTGGGACAGGGGTTCGAGGCTATGGCTACACCTTC. It is translated as CASSGTGVRGYGYTF.

This clone has more than one count but fewer than ten. The chain joins TRBV28 to TRBJ2-7, with 7 bases that match TRBD1. Germline V CDR1 and CDR2: MDHEN, SYDVKM. Unmatched junction bases numbered 7, after V lost 5 bases and J lost 3 bases. This CDR3 comprises 14 residues. This chain's CDR3 is CASSLSGQNYEQYF. CDR3 sequence (DNA): TGTGCCAGCAGTCTCTCGGGACAGAACTACGAGCAGTACTTC. Full variable domain (remainder filled in from reference TRBV28 and TRBJ2-7): DVKVTQSSRYLVKRTGEKVFLECVQDMDHENMFWYRQDPGLGLRLIYFSYDVKMKEKGDIPEGYSVSREKKERFSLILESASTNQTSMYLCASSLSGQNYEQYFGPGTRLTVT.

This clone appeared a few times. This rearrangement joins TRBV15 to TRBJ2-5; unclear D gene. The V and J ends lost 0 bases and 4 bases respectively, with 9 bases between them. CDR1 is LNHNV, CDR2 YYDKDF, per germline (reference sequence). The CDR3 runs to 14 residues. The CDR3 bases are TGTGCCACCAGCAGAGATCGAGCTGGAGAGACCCAGTACTTC. Amino acid sequence: CATSRDRAGETQYF.

This clone has more than one count but fewer than ten. The V call is TRBV7-2, the J call TRBJ1-2, with TRBD1 as a possible D gene (5 bases). The CDR3 covers 15 residues. The germline CDR1 and CDR2 sequences are SGHTA and FQGNSA. Deletions cut 3 bases from V and 4 bases from J, with 15 bases between. The CDR3 DNA reads TGTGCCAGCAGCTTCACACCGGGGGTTTCCTATGGCTACACCTTC. Its protein product is CASSFTPGVSYGYTF.

This clone was counted only a few times. V gene TRBV11-2 combines with J gene TRBJ2-7; the match to TRBD1 covers 10 bases. The V gene's germline CDR1 is SGHAT and CDR2 FQNNGV. This CDR3 spans 14 amino acids. Trimming at V came to 3 bases and at J to 6 bases, leaving 5 bases not matched to a gene. The CDR3 reads CASSFDRGLVEQYF. CDR3 DNA: TGTGCCAGCAGCTTCGACAGGGGGCTGGTCGAGCAGTACTTC.

The chain has TRBV11-3 and TRBJ2-3; D is possibly TRBD2 (5 bases). This CDR3 has 13 amino acids. Germline values: CDR1 SGHNT, CDR2 YENEEA. Trimming left V 3 bases short and J 3 bases short, with 7 bases between. The CDR3 DNA is TGTGCCAGCAGCTTGGGAGTTACAGATACGCAGTATTTT. It codes for CASSLGVTDTQYF.

The rearrangement joins TRBV7-2 to TRBJ1-2; 9 nucleotides match TRBD1. The CDR3 consists of 14 residues. Per the germline V gene, CDR1 is SGHTA and CDR2 is FQGNSA. V lost 5 bases to trimming and J lost 5 bases; unmatched junction nucleotides: 6. In DNA, the CDR3 is TGTGCCAGCAGCAGCAAGACAGGGGGATATGGCTACACCTTC. Its protein product is CASSSKTGGYGYTF.

In this sample, this clone turned up a few times. The chain uses TRBV20-1 and TRBJ2-7; no definite D call. CDR1 DFQATT and CDR2 SNEGSKA come from the germline V gene (reference sequence). The CDR3 has 11 residues. Deletions cut 3 bases from V and 0 bases from J, with 3 bases between. The CDR3 spells CSASDSYEQYV. As DNA, the CDR3 is TGCAGTGCTAGCGACTCCTACGAGCAGTACGTC.

There are a few counts of this clone. The gene calls are TRBV4-1 and TRBJ1-5; D ambiguous. The CDR3 contains 15 residues. Germline lookup yields CDR1 MGHRA and CDR2 YSYEKL. Trimming stripped 1 base from V and 2 bases from J, with 9 bases between. CDR3 in DNA: TGCGCCAGCAGCCAAGTGGTACTAGGCAATCAGCCCCAGCATTTT. It yields the protein CASSQVVLGNQPQHF.

The J gene is TRBJ2-7, the V gene TRBV28, with D perhaps TRBD2 (6 bases). The CDR3 has 15 residues. Trimming left V 3 bases short and J 1 base short, with 13 bases between. Germline loops: CDR1 MDHEN, CDR2 SYDVKM. The CDR3 bases are TGTGCCAGCAGTTTTCCTCGCGGGATGTCCTACGAGCAGTACTTC. Translated: CASSFPRGMSYEQYF.

The V gene is TRBV6-5, the J gene TRBJ1-2; D is unresolved. Trimming removed 2 bases from V and 1 base from J, with 11 bases in between. The CDR3 has 15 amino acids. The germline V gene encodes CDR1 MNHEY and CDR2 SVGAGI. The CDR3 loop is CASSYTFGLNYGYTF. In DNA, the CDR3 is TGTGCCAGCAGTTACACCTTTGGACTTAACTATGGCTACACCTTC.

Only a few counts were recorded for this clone. CDR3 DNA sequence: TGTGCCAGCACAGGGACTAGCGGGAGCGGCGAGCAGTACTTC. Protein sequence: CASTGTSGSGEQYF. The V call is TRBV28, the J call TRBJ2-7; TRBD2 aligns across 14 bases. Germline-derived CDR1 and CDR2 are MDHEN and SYDVKM. The junction had 5 bases not matched to a gene; V was cut back by 7 bases and J by 6 bases. This CDR3 spans 14 amino acids.

This chain links TRBV11-3 with TRBJ2-2; D not certain. Germline V lookup: CDR1 SGHNT, CDR2 YENEEA. CDR3 length: 15 amino acids. The V end lost 1 base, the J end lost 0 bases, and 6 bases lay between the germline ends. The DNA for the CDR3 is TGTGCCAGCAGCTTAGTTGGAGCGAACACCGGGGAGCTGTTTTTT. It translates to CASSLVGANTGELFF.

This clone was observed a few times. V gene TRBV11-2 combines with J gene TRBJ2-7; 7 bases map to TRBD1. There are 14 residues in the CDR3. Germline CDR1 reads SGHAT; CDR2 reads FQNNGV. V trimming: 4 bases; J trimming: 4 bases; junction bases outside the gene matches: 7. CDR3 bases: TGTGCCAGCAGCTCGCTGGACAGGTTATACGAGCAGTACTTC. This codes for CASSSLDRLYEQYF.

This clone came up a few times. The genes are TRBV13 and TRBJ2-1, with D tentatively TRBD2 (6 bases). Trimming took off 5 bases at V and 3 bases at J, with 14 bases between the two ends. The CDR3 loop spans 15 amino acids. CDR1 and CDR2 from the germline V gene are PRHDT and FYEKMQ (reference sequence). CDR3 loop: CASSPGRPIYNEQFF. The CDR3 DNA is TGTGCCAGCAGCCCGGGGAGGCCGATCTACAATGAGCAGTTCTTC. Together with reference TRBV13 and TRBJ2-1, the CDR3 gives the full variable domain: AAGVIQSPRHLIKEKRETATLKCYPIPRHDTVYWYQQGPGQDPQFLISFYEKMQSDKGSIPDRFSAQQFSDYHSELNMSSLELGDSALYFCASSPGRPIYNEQFFGPGTRLTVL.

The V and J genes are TRBV30 and TRBJ2-5; 9 nucleotides align to TRBD2. Trimming cost V 2 bases and J 1 base; bases outside gene matches: 8. The CDR3 has 16 residues. From germline, CDR1 is GTSNPN and CDR2 SVGIG (reference sequence). This CDR3 is CAWSKTSGAVQETQYF. The CDR3 coding sequence is TGTGCCTGGAGTAAGACTAGCGGAGCGGTCCAAGAGACCCAGTACTTC.

V usage is TRBV4-1 and J usage is TRBJ1-1; 10 bases are shared with TRBD1. With V trimmed by 6 bases and J by 0 bases, 13 bases remained unmatched. There are 18 residues in the CDR3. Per germline, CDR1 MGHRA and CDR2 YSYEKL. The CDR3 nucleotides read TGCGCCAGCAGACGCCCGGGACAGGGGCTTTCCATGAACACTGAAGCTTTCTTT. Its translation: CASRRPGQGLSMNTEAFF.

This chain links TRBV11-2 with TRBJ2-7; weak D call: TRBD1 (6 bases). Germline assignment: CDR1 SGHAT and CDR2 FQNNGV. The CDR3 length is 15 residues. Deletions cut 3 bases from V and 1 base from J, with 13 bases between. CDR3 sequence reads: CASSLGAIRSYEQYV. The CDR3 DNA sequence: TGTGCCAGCAGCTTGGGGGCCATAAGATCCTACGAGCAGTACGTC.

V is TRBV7-2 and J is TRBJ2-3; D not resolved. The CDR3 consists of 12 residues. Per germline, CDR1 SGHTA and CDR2 FQGNSA. Trimming left V 3 bases short and J 6 bases short, with 7 bases between. The CDR3 DNA reads TGTGCCAGCAGCTTGACTGGGGATACGCAGTATTTT. Protein: CASSLTGDTQYF.

This clone was counted between two and nine times. The V gene is TRBV5-6, the J gene TRBJ2-5; 7 positions match TRBD1. V lost 6 bases to trimming and J lost 5 bases; unmatched junction nucleotides: 7. There are 13 residues in the CDR3. Germline V gene lookup returns CDR1 SGHDT and CDR2 YYEEEE. The CDR3 region is CASTPDRAETQYF. Here the CDR3 DNA reads TGTGCCAGCACCCCAGACAGGGCGGAGACCCAGTACTTC.

This clone was seen more than once but under ten times. This sequence joins TRBV6-1 and TRBJ2-7, with 7 bases identical to TRBD2. With 5 bases clipped from V and 4 bases from J, the junction kept 8 bases outside the gene matches. CDR3 length: 14 amino acids. From germline, CDR1 is MNHNS and CDR2 SASEGT. The CDR3 reads CASSRSGEKYEQYV. CDR3 sequence (DNA): TGTGCCAGCAGTAGGAGCGGGGAGAAGTACGAGCAGTACGTC.

This clone has more than one count but fewer than ten. This chain's CDR3 is CASRPRDRGEKLFF. The CDR3 DNA sequence: TGTGCCAGCCGCCCCCGGGACAGGGGTGAAAAACTGTTTTTT. V is TRBV27 and J is TRBJ1-4; 10 bases fit TRBD1. Per the germline V gene, CDR1 is MNHEY and CDR2 is SMNVEV (reference sequence). The CDR3 length is 14 residues. V lost 8 bases, J lost 7 bases, and 7 bases stayed unmatched.

This clone came up a few times. Here the CDR3 reads CASSLGAGRNNEQFF. The CDR3 nucleotides are TGTGCCAGCAGTTTAGGGGCTGGACGTAACAATGAGCAGTTCTTC. This sequence joins TRBV28 and TRBJ2-1, with D perhaps matching TRBD1 (5 bases). V lost 2 bases and J lost 5, with 13 bases in between. Germline V lookup: CDR1 MDHEN, CDR2 SYDVKM. The CDR3 is 15 residues long. The complete variable domain, with remaining parts taken from reference TRBV28 and TRBJ2-1, reads DVKVTQSSRYLVKRTGEKVFLECVQDMDHENMFWYRQDPGLGLRLIYFSYDVKMKEKGDIPEGYSVSREKKERFSLILESASTNQTSMYLCASSLGAGRNNEQFFGPGTRLTVL.

This clone was found once. The gene calls are TRBV19 and TRBJ2-7, with TRBD2 as a possible D gene (7 bases). The germline V gene has CDR1 LNHDA and CDR2 SQIVND (reference sequence). V lost 7 bases, J lost 1 base, and 23 bases lay in between. This CDR3 has 17 amino acids. CDR3 DNA sequence: TGTGCCAGTACCCCTCCCCAGGGGAGGGCTTCATCCTACGAGCAGTACGTC. It yields the protein CASTPPQGRASSYEQYV.

V gene TRBV14 combines with J gene TRBJ2-3; TRBD1 matches at 9 bases. Germline loops: CDR1 SGHDN, CDR2 FVKESK. This CDR3 has 15 amino acids. J was trimmed by 4 bases and V by 5 bases; bases with no gene match: 7. The CDR3 coding sequence is TGTGCCAGCAGCTTCTGGGACAGGGTTCCAGATACGCAGTATTTT. Translation: CASSFWDRVPDTQYF.

The V call is TRBV7-2, the J call TRBJ2-4, with TRBD2 matching over 13 bases. This CDR3 is built from 17 residues. Germline V gives CDR1 SGHTA, CDR2 FQGNSA. The J segment lost 9 bases and the V segment lost 5 bases, leaving 13 bases of the junction unmatched. DNA for the CDR3: TGTGCCAGCAGCCCCTCCCTACTAGCGGGAGGGCCGGGCATTCAGTACTTC. Translating gives CASSPSLLAGGPGIQYF.

In this sample, this clone turned up a few times. V and J are TRBV5-5 and TRBJ2-1, with D tentatively TRBD1 (6 bases). V was clipped by 6 bases and J by 2 bases, with 15 bases between them. This CDR3 is built from 15 residues. CDR1 and CDR2 from the germline V gene are SGHKS and YYEKEE (reference sequence). The CDR3 loop reads CASTPWTATYNEQFF. CDR3 nucleotides: TGTGCCAGCACCCCGTGGACAGCCACCTACAATGAGCAGTTCTTC.

The rearrangement links TRBV30 to TRBJ2-7; 7 bases match TRBD2. The V and J ends lost 2 bases and 8 bases, in that order; junction bases with no gene match: 9. This CDR3 comprises 13 residues. Germline values: CDR1 GTSNPN, CDR2 SVGIG (reference sequence). CDR3 residues: CAWSMWTSHKQYV. The CDR3 region has the DNA TGTGCCTGGAGTATGTGGACTAGTCATAAGCAGTACGTC.

The V call is TRBV6-5, the J call TRBJ2-1; the D gene is possibly TRBD2 (5 bases). The CDR3 sequence is 15 residues long. Germline V gives CDR1 MNHEY, CDR2 SVGAGI. The V gene lost 4 bases and the J gene lost 1 base, with 11 bases spanning the gap. CDR3 sequence reads: CASSLASSSYNEQFF. For the CDR3, the DNA is TGTGCCAGCAGTTTGGCTAGCTCTTCCTACAATGAGCAGTTCTTC.